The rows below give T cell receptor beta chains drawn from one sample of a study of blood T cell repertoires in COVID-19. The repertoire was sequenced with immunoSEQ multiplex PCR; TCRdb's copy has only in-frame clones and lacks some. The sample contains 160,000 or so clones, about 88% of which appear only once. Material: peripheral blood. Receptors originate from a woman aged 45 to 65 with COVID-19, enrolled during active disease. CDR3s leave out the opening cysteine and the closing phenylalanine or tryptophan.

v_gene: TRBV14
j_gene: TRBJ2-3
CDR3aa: ASSQVSYTQY

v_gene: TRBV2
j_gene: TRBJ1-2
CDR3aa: ASRDDWTGDPHFYGYT

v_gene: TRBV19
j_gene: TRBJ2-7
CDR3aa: ASSRDIDYEQY

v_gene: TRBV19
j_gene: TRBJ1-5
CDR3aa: ASSIAEGRQPQH

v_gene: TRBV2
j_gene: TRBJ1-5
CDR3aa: ASTGGLFQPQH

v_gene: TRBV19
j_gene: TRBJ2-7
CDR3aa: ASSKPGQGDREQY

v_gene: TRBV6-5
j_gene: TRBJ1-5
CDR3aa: ATETGDIQPQH

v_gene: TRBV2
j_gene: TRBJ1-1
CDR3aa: ASRTGVEGNTEAF

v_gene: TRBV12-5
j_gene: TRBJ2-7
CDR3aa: ASGLWLAGEHEQY

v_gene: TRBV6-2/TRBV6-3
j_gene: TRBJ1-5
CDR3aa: ASSYSFLRTGSNQPQH

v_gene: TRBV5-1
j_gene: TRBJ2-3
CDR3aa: ASSIWDFRTDTQY

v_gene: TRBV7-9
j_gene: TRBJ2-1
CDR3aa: ASSARDIVHNEQF

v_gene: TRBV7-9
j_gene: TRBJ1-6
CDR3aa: ASSRRQGARNSPLH

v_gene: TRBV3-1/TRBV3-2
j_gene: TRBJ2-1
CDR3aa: ASSPKLAASYNEQF

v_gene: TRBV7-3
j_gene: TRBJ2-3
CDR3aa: ASSSTGTLDTQY

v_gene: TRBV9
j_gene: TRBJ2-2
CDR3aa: ASSVGQGNTGELF

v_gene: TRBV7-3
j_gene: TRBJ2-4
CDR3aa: ASSLGLAKNIQY

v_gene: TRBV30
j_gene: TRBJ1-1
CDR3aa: AWSVWESFEAF

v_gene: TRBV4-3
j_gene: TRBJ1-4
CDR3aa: ASSRGQGNEKLF

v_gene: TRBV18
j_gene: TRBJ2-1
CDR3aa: ASSLTTAYNEQF